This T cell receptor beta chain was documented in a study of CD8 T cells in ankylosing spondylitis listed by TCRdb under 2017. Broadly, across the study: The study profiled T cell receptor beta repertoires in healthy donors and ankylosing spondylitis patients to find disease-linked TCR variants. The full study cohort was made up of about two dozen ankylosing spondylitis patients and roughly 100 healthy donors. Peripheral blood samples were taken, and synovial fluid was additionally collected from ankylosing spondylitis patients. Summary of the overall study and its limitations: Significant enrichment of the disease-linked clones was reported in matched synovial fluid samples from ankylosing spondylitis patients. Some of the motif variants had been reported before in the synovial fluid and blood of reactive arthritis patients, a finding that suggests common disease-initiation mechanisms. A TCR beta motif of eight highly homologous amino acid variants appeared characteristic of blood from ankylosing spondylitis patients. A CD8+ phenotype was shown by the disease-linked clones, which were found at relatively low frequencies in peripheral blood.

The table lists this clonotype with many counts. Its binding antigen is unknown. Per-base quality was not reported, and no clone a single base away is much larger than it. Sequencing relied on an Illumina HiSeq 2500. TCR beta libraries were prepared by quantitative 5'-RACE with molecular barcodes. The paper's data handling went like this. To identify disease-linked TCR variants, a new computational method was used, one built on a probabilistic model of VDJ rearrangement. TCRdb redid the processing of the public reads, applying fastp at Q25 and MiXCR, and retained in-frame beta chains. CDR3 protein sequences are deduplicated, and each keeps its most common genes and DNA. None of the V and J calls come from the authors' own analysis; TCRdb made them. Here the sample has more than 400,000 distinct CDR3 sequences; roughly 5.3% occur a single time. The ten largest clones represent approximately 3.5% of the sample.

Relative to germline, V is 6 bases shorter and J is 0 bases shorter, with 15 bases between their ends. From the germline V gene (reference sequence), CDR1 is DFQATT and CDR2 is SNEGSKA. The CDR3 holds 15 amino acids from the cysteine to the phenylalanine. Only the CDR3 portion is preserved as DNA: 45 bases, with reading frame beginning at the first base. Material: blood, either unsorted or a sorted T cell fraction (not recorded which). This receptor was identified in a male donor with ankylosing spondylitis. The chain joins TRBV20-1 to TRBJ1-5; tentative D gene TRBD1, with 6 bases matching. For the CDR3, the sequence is CSASPGGYSNQPQHF. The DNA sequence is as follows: TGCAGTGCCTCCCCCGGGGGCTATAGCAATCAGCCCCAGCATTTT.